This entry is about one TCR beta chain. Its antigen is as yet unknown. CDR3 length: 13 residues. Trimming shortened V by 3 bases and J by 4 bases, and 9 bases separated the two germline ends. The germline gives CDR1 SGHAT, CDR2 FQDESV (reference sequence). From CD4+ cells came CD45RA+ naive and CD45RA-negative memory subsets. This record comes from a study of shared clonotypes between healthy human individuals. Study results and limitations: Shared across a handful of donors were around 4.7% of the naive CD4 clonotypes. Researchers sampled only blood; tissue repertoires likely differ.

Under the authors' procedure: Sequence data from immunoSEQ were junction-only and lacked quality scores; consequently, filtering differed. Method: immunoSEQ multiplex PCR; TCRdb's copy keeps in-frame clones and lacks some. The V and J calls and clone size come from that table; D and trimming were worked out from the DNA. The sample contains approximately 2.5 million clones, 80% to 95% of which appear only once. This sequence originates from a man between 18 and 35 years old in good health. Some clones in this sample may be carry-over from other donors' samples. The sequenced sample was naive CD4+ T cells from PBMCs. Subset given: CD45RA+ positively selected. V is TRBV11-1 and J is TRBJ1-2; D call uncertain. This CDR3 reads CASSFPQSYGYTF. The CDR3 DNA sequence: TGTGCCAGCAGCTTCCCCCAATCCTATGGCTACACCTTC.